This T cell receptor (beta chain) is drawn from a study of cytomegalovirus exposure and HLA in healthy donors. Study findings and constraints: Some V segments, TRBV6-2 and TRBV6-3 among them, were indistinguishable and were therefore excluded. At a 0.05 false discovery rate, a later analysis found some 18,000 TCR beta sequences to be associated with HLA alleles. Many donors shared some public TCRs, even though most TCR sequences were rare.

Use of 60 Vbeta and 13 Jbeta primers characterized the PCR. Assay used: immunoSEQ multiplex PCR; TCRdb lists only in-frame clones, some missing. The sample includes approximately 240,000 clones, approximately 90% of them seen just once. Trimming took 5 bases from V and 10 from J, leaving 9 bases between them. The germline gives CDR1 MNHEY, CDR2 SVGAGI. The CDR3 sequence is 12 residues long. A word on this clone: Its target is unknown.

Nominally healthy donors provided the samples, though records likely missed some immune exposures. The source of this sequence is a woman aged 18-29 years in good health and CMV-seronegative. This chain links TRBV6-5 with TRBJ1-6; no firm D call. Input material: PBMCs. The CDR3 DNA reads as TGTGCCAGCAGTGACACGGGGTCACCCCTCCACTTT. Translating it yields CASSDTGSPLHF.